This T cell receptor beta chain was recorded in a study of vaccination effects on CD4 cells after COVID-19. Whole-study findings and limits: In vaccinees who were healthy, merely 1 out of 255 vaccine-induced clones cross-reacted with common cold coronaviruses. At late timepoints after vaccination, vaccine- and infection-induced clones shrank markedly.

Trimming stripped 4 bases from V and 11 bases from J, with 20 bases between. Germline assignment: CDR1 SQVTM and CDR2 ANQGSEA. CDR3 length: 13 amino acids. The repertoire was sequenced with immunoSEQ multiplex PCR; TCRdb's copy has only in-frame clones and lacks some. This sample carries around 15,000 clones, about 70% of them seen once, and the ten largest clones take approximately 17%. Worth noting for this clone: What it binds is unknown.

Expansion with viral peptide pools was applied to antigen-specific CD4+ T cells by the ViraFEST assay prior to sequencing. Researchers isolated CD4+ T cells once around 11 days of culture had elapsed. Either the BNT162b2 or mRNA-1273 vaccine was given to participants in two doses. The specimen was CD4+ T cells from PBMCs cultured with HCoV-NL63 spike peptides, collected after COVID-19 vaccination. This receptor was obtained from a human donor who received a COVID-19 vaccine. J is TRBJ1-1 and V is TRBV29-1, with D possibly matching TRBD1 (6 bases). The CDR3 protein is CSVAHQQGLGAFF. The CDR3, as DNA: TGCAGCGTTGCCCACCAACAGGGACTCGGCGCTTTCTTT.